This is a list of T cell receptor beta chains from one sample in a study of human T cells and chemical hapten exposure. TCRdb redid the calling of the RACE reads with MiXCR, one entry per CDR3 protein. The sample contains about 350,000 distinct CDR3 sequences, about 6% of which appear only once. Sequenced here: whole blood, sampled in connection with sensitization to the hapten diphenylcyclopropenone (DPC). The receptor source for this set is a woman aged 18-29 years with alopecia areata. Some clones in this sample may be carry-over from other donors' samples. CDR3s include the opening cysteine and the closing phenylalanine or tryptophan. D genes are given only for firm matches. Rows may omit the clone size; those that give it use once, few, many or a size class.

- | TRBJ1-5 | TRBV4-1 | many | CASSQAGAGRLNQPQHF | TGCGCCAGCAGCCAAGCGGGTGCGGGCAGGTTGAATCAGCCCCAGCATTTT
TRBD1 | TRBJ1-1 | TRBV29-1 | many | CSVGNEGAVNTEAFF | TGCAGCGTGGGCAACGAGGGGGCGGTGAACACTGAAGCTTTCTTT
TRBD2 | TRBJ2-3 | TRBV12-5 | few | CASGFRLKRTSDVTDTQYF | TGTGCTAGTGGTTTTCGCCTAAAACGGACTAGCGACGTGACAGATACGCAGTATTTT
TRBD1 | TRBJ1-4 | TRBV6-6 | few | CASSLRGRGAFF | TGTGCCAGCAGTCTCAGGGGGCGAGGAGCGTTTTTT
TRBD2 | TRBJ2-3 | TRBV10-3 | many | CAISGTSGASTDTQYF | TGTGCCATCAGTGGGACTAGCGGGGCTAGCACAGATACGCAGTATTTT
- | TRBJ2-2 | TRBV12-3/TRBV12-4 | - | CASSPRPYGTGELFF | TGTGCCAGCAGTCCGCGACCTTACGGCACCGGGGAGCTGTTTTTT
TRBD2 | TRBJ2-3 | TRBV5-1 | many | CASSLGLAGGRGTDTQYF | TGCGCCAGCAGCTTGGGACTAGCGGGGGGCCGGGGCACAGATACGCAGTATTTT
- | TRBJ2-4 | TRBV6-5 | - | CASSWQRAYGGGLAKNIQYF | TGTGCCAGCAGTTGGCAGCGGGCTTATGGAGGGGGATTAGCCAAAAACATTCAGTACTTC
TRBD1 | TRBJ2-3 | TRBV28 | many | CASSSGQGAPDTQYF | TGTGCCAGCAGTTCCGGACAGGGGGCCCCTGATACGCAGTATTTT
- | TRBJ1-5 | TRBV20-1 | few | CSARPRNQPQHF | TGCAGTGCTAGACCGCGGAATCAGCCCCAGCATTTT
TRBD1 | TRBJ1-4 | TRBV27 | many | CAAGDREDEKLFF | TGTGCCGCGGGGGACAGGGAGGATGAAAAACTGTTTTTT
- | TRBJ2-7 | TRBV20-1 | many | CSASGAAIAGEQYF | TGCAGTGCTAGCGGCGCCGCAATTGCCGGCGAGCAGTACTTC
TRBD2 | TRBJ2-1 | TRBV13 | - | CASSWTGTSEDNEQFF | TGTGCCAGCAGCTGGACCGGGACTAGCGAGGACAATGAGCAGTTCTTC
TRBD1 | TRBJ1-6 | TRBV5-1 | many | CASSPGTGGFSPLHF | TGCGCCAGCAGCCCGGGGACAGGGGGCTTTTCACCCCTCCACTTT